This T cell receptor beta chain comes out of a study of sequential checkpoint blockade in melanoma. Study-level information: Randomization was 1:1 between first-line nivolumab→ipilimumab and ipilimumab→nivolumab. Each arm's sequence ended with maintenance nivolumab.

Specified treatment: randomized to nivolumab then ipilimumab (arm A) or the reverse (arm B). DNA-damaging chemotherapy had not been given to any patient beforehand. PBMC sorting kept live CD3+CD8+ cells without CD19 or CD56. Sequenced by immunoSEQ multiplex PCR; TCRdb stores in-frame clones only, minus some. The table has 17,000 or so clones, roughly 80% seen once. Material: CD8+ T cells sorted from blood (inferred from file names), obtained from a patient given nivolumab and ipilimumab in sequence. This receptor was taken from a human donor with melanoma.

CDR3 sequence (DNA): TGTGCCTGGAGTGTATCGGGACTAGCGGGAGAATACGAGCAGTACTTC. It specifies CAWSVSGLAGEYEQYF. The chain uses TRBV30 and TRBJ2-7; 14 positions agree with TRBD2. The CDR3 consists of 16 residues. Germline lookup yields CDR1 GTSNPN and CDR2 SVGIG (reference sequence). The V gene end was trimmed by 0 bases and the J gene end by 4 bases; junction bases not matched to a gene: 5. The variable domain in full, completed from reference TRBV30 and TRBJ2-7, reads SQTIHQWPATLVQPVGSPLSLECTVEGTSNPNLYWYRQAAGRGLQLLFYSVGIGQISSEVPQNLSASRPQDRQFILSSKKLLLSDSGFYLCAWSVSGLAGEYEQYFGPGTRLTVT.